Following are 15 T cell receptor beta chains from one sample sequenced in a study of early T cells in non-severe SARS-CoV-2 infection. TCRdb reprocessed the 5' RACE reads with MiXCR, giving one entry per CDR3 protein. This sample has roughly 48,000 distinct CDR3 sequences; about 4.2% occur once, and the top ten carry 5% to 6.5%. Material: whole blood. These receptors were collected from an adult who was a healthcare worker with PCR-confirmed SARS-CoV-2 infection or an uninfected control (not recorded which).

This clonotype was seen a few times. The V and J genes are TRBV5-1 and TRBJ2-7; D gene uncertain. The CDR3 sequence is 13 residues long. Between the trimmed V and J ends, which lost 4 bases and 2 bases, there was a span of 10 bases. CDR1 is SGHRS, CDR2 YFSETQ, per germline. The CDR3 here is CASSQDLPYEQYF. CDR3 DNA sequence: TGCGCCAGCAGCCAGGACCTCCCCTACGAGCAGTACTTC.

V usage is TRBV6-5 and J usage is TRBJ1-5; D gene unclear. The CDR3 runs to 16 residues. CDR1 and CDR2 from the germline V gene are MNHEY and SVGAGI. The V gene lost 5 bases and the J gene lost 0 bases, with 14 bases spanning the gap. DNA of the CDR3: TGTGCCAGCAGTCCCGGACGGACGTATAGCAATCAGCCCCAGCATTTT. It specifies CASSPGRTYSNQPQHF.

This clonotype has a handful of counts. The chain recombines TRBV29-1 with TRBJ1-1; no clear D gene. Germline V gives CDR1 SQVTM, CDR2 ANQGSEA. CDR3 length equals 11 residues. The V end was cut by 6 bases, the J end by 8 bases, with 13 bases between. This CDR3 reads CSVPEGGEAFF. The CDR3 DNA sequence: TGCAGCGTACCTGAGGGCGGAGAAGCTTTCTTT.

This clonotype occurred many times. The rearrangement joins TRBV7-8 to TRBJ1-1; D remains unclear. Germline values: CDR1 SGHVS, CDR2 FQNEAQ. CDR3 length: 12 amino acids. V was shortened by 4 bases and J by 3 bases, with 6 bases between the two germline ends. The CDR3 coding sequence is TGTGCCAGCAGCTACAGCTACACTGAAGCTTTCTTT. Residues: CASSYSYTEAFF.

This clonotype occurred many times. V is TRBV5-6 and J is TRBJ2-3, with D hard to call. The CDR3 sequence is 12 residues long. The V gene's germline CDR1 is SGHDT and CDR2 YYEEEE. With 5 bases removed from V and 2 bases from J, the gap between germline ends came to 6 bases. The CDR3 here is CASSRLTDTQYF. CDR3 nucleotides: TGTGCCAGCAGTCGACTCACAGATACGCAGTATTTT.

Many counts were recorded for this clonotype. The V gene is TRBV27, the J gene TRBJ1-4; a possible D gene is TRBD1 (6 bases). The CDR3 sequence is 15 residues long. Between the trimmed V and J ends, which lost 6 bases and 7 bases, there was a span of 18 bases. Germline V gene sequence: CDR1 MNHEY, CDR2 SMNVEV (reference sequence). CDR3 nucleotide sequence: TGTGCCAGCAGGAAGAGGGGGGCAGTGGGTGAAAAACTGTTTTTT. Translated: CASRKRGAVGEKLFF.

This clonotype was seen many times. The V gene is TRBV6-5, the J gene TRBJ1-2; no firm D call. The CDR3 covers 13 residues. V dropped 0 bases and J dropped 6 bases, with 8 bases sitting between them. Germline CDR1 and CDR2: MNHEY and SVGAGI. The CDR3 DNA follows: TGTGCCAGCAGTTACTCCCGGGCGGATGGCTACACCTTC. Amino acids: CASSYSRADGYTF.

Ten or more counts support this clonotype. The genes are TRBV6-1 and TRBJ2-7; D is perhaps TRBD1 (5 bases). The CDR3 spans 14 residues. V was pared by 2 bases and J by 1 base, with 9 bases between. The germline CDR1 and CDR2 sequences are MNHNS and SASEGT. The CDR3 region has the DNA TGTGCCAGCAGTGAACGGTCAGGGTCCTACGAGCAGTACTTC. Its protein product is CASSERSGSYEQYF.

This clonotype was recorded a few times. This chain joins TRBV6-6 and TRBJ1-2, with 9 bases fitting TRBD1. With V trimmed by 0 bases and J by 6 bases, 2 bases remained unmatched. CDR3 size: 14 residues. Germline-derived CDR1 and CDR2 are MNHNY and SVGAGI (reference sequence). This CDR3 is CASSYSGDRDGYTF. The CDR3, as DNA: TGTGCCAGCAGTTACTCCGGGGACAGGGATGGCTACACCTTC.

Many counts were recorded for this clonotype. This chain joins TRBV3-1 and TRBJ2-7, with 8 positions matching TRBD2. Trimming cost V 1 base and J 5 bases; bases outside gene matches: 10. The CDR3 has 16 residues. CDR1 is LGHDT, CDR2 YNNKEL, per germline (reference sequence). The CDR3 loop is CASSQGDGRASDEQYF. In DNA form, the CDR3 reads TGTGCCAGCAGCCAAGGCGACGGGAGGGCCTCGGACGAGCAGTACTTC.

The chain joins TRBV7-2 to TRBJ1-6; 7 nucleotides agree with TRBD1. Germline loops: CDR1 SGHTA, CDR2 FQGNSA. Trimming at V came to 4 bases and at J to 8 bases, leaving 14 bases not matched to a gene. The CDR3 length is 17 residues. CDR3 nucleotide sequence: TGTGCCAGCAGCTCCCCGAAGGGAGGGGGCCAGTATTCACCCCTCCACTTT. The encoded protein is CASSSPKGGGQYSPLHF.

The V call is TRBV27, the J call TRBJ1-1; the D is unclear. In germline, CDR1 is MNHEY, CDR2 SMNVEV (reference sequence). V lost 4 bases and J 4 bases, leaving 16 bases between the germline ends. The CDR3 consists of 15 residues. CDR3 sequence reads: CASSWSNDGGTEAFF. The CDR3 DNA reads TGTGCCAGCAGTTGGTCTAACGATGGTGGCACTGAAGCTTTCTTT.

This clonotype was detected only a few times. The genes are TRBV5-1 and TRBJ2-3; 9 nucleotides match TRBD2. V dropped 5 bases and J dropped 2; count of bases not matched to a gene: 21. This CDR3 spans 20 amino acids. CDR1 is SGHRS, CDR2 YFSETQ, per germline. This chain's CDR3 is CASRFPGLEMLAGPTDTQYF. The CDR3 DNA reads TGCGCCAGCAGGTTTCCAGGACTGGAGATGCTAGCGGGGCCCACAGATACGCAGTATTTT.

The J gene is TRBJ2-3, the V gene TRBV7-2; D is unresolved. Trimming removed 2 bases at V and 0 bases at J, with 6 bases between. The CDR3 extends over 14 amino acids. From germline, CDR1 is SGHTA and CDR2 FQGNSA. CDR3 sequence reads: CASSLQSSTDTQYF. CDR3 bases: TGTGCCAGCAGCTTACAGTCTAGCACAGATACGCAGTATTTT. The variable domain in full, with the rest retrieved from reference TRBV7-2 and TRBJ2-3, is GAGVSQSPSNKVTEKGKDVELRCDPISGHTALYWYRQSLGQGLEFLIYFQGNSAPDKSGLPSDRFSAERTGGSVSTLTIQRTQQEDSAVYLCASSLQSSTDTQYFGPGTRLTVL.

There are a few counts of this clonotype. The CDR3 region has the DNA TGTGCCAGCAGGGGCTTTGGGACAGATACGCAGTATTTT. It encodes CASRGFGTDTQYF. The rearrangement uses TRBV3-1 and TRBJ2-3, with unresolved D. The CDR3 runs to 13 residues. Germline V gene lookup returns CDR1 LGHDT and CDR2 YNNKEL (reference sequence). With 6 bases removed from V and 3 bases from J, the gap between germline ends came to 10 bases.